A selection of T cell receptor beta chains follows, all from one sample in a study of T cell clonotyping in hematopoietic cell transplantation. Only in-frame clones appear in the TCRdb table, and some are missing; sequencing was by immunoSEQ multiplex PCR. The table includes under 10,000 clones, 75% to 85% detected once. The specimen comprised peripheral blood mononuclear cells, sampled 180 days after allogeneic stem cell transplant. These receptors came from a female patient aged 50-60 years who had an allogeneic stem cell transplant from an unrelated donor, so the T cells may come from the graft donor. Some clones in this sample may be carry-over from other donors' samples. The CDR3 runs from the conserved cysteine through the conserved F or W. A D gene is named only where the DNA matches it firmly. Some rows mark clone size as missing; the rest say once, few, many or name a class of expanded clone.

cdr3_nt: TGCGCCAGCAGCGGTGGCTCCTCACCCTCTAACTATGGCTACACCTTC; cdr3_aa: CASSGGSSPSNYGYTF; d_call: -; j_call: TRBJ1-2; clone_size: -; v_call: TRBV5-1
cdr3_nt: TGTGCCAGCAGCTATACACAAGGTGAAGCTTTCTTT; cdr3_aa: CASSYTQGEAFF; d_call: -; j_call: TRBJ1-1; clone_size: -; v_call: TRBV28
cdr3_nt: TGTGCCAGCAGCGCCCGGCGGGGGGAGACCCAGTACTTC; cdr3_aa: CASSARRGETQYF; d_call: TRBD2; j_call: TRBJ2-5; clone_size: once; v_call: TRBV9
cdr3_nt: TGTGCCAGCAGCTTATCCGACAAGTTATACGAGCAGTACTTC; cdr3_aa: CASSLSDKLYEQYF; d_call: -; j_call: TRBJ2-7; clone_size: -; v_call: TRBV5-6
cdr3_nt: TGTGCCAGTAGTGGTATAGGGACAGGGGGCCTCCGCTATGGCTACACCTTC; cdr3_aa: CASSGIGTGGLRYGYTF; d_call: TRBD1; j_call: TRBJ1-2; clone_size: few; v_call: TRBV19
cdr3_nt: TGTGCCAGCAGCGATCGATTGAACACTGAAGCTTTCTTT; cdr3_aa: CASSDRLNTEAFF; d_call: -; j_call: TRBJ1-1; clone_size: -; v_call: TRBV5-4
cdr3_nt: TGTGCCAGCAGCTCCGACGGCCGAGGAAACACCATATATTTT; cdr3_aa: CASSSDGRGNTIYF; d_call: -; j_call: TRBJ1-3; clone_size: -; v_call: TRBV11-2
cdr3_nt: TGCAGCGTTGCGAACGGAGGTGAGCAGTTCTTC; cdr3_aa: CSVANGGEQFF; d_call: -; j_call: TRBJ2-1; clone_size: -; v_call: TRBV29-1
cdr3_nt: TGTGCCAGCAGCCCCGGACGGGACTTCAATGAGCAGTTCTTC; cdr3_aa: CASSPGRDFNEQFF; d_call: -; j_call: TRBJ2-1; clone_size: -; v_call: TRBV2
cdr3_nt: TGTGCCAGCAGCGCGGTGTCTAGCTACGAGCAGTACTTC; cdr3_aa: CASSAVSSYEQYF; d_call: -; j_call: TRBJ2-7; clone_size: -; v_call: TRBV5-5
cdr3_nt: TGCGCCAGCAGCCCGGGGACAGGGAAGTCCTCCTCCTACGAGCAGTACTTC; cdr3_aa: CASSPGTGKSSSYEQYF; d_call: TRBD1; j_call: TRBJ2-7; clone_size: once; v_call: TRBV5-1
cdr3_nt: TGTGCCAGCAGCCTGTCGGGACAGGGGGCGAGGGAGGCTTTCTTT; cdr3_aa: CASSLSGQGAREAFF; d_call: TRBD1; j_call: TRBJ1-1; clone_size: -; v_call: TRBV14
cdr3_nt: TGTGCCAGCAGTTCGCCGCCTGTAGGGACCGGGGAGCTGTTTTTT; cdr3_aa: CASSSPPVGTGELFF; d_call: -; j_call: TRBJ2-2; clone_size: -; v_call: TRBV27
cdr3_nt: TGTGCCTGCCAACAGGGATTCTACAATGAGCAGTTCTTC; cdr3_aa: CACQQGFYNEQFF; d_call: -; j_call: TRBJ2-1; clone_size: few; v_call: TRBV30
cdr3_nt: TGTGCCAGCAGCCAACGGCGGGAGGGCCGAATGGAAGGAAAGACCCAGTACTTC; cdr3_aa: CASSQRREGRMEGKTQYF; d_call: TRBD2; j_call: TRBJ2-5; clone_size: -; v_call: TRBV4-2
cdr3_nt: TGTGCCAGCAGTTTCTGGACAGGGGGGAGTGAAAAACTGTTTTTT; cdr3_aa: CASSFWTGGSEKLFF; d_call: TRBD1; j_call: TRBJ1-4; clone_size: -; v_call: TRBV27
cdr3_nt: TGTGCCAGCAGTGTGTTGCAGTATAATTCACCCCTCCACTTT; cdr3_aa: CASSVLQYNSPLHF; d_call: -; j_call: TRBJ1-6; clone_size: -; v_call: TRBV2
cdr3_nt: TGCGCCAGCAGTTTATCCTGGAACACTGAAGCTTTCTTT; cdr3_aa: CASSLSWNTEAFF; d_call: -; j_call: TRBJ1-1; clone_size: few; v_call: TRBV5-1
cdr3_nt: TGTGCCAGCAGCGTAGAATGGGGGGAAACTGAAGCTTTCTTT; cdr3_aa: CASSVEWGETEAFF; d_call: -; j_call: TRBJ1-1; clone_size: once; v_call: TRBV9
cdr3_nt: TGTGCCAGTAGTATGGATCTTTGGGGACAGGGTAGCAATCAGCCCCAGCATTTT; cdr3_aa: CASSMDLWGQGSNQPQHF; d_call: TRBD1; j_call: TRBJ1-5; clone_size: -; v_call: TRBV19
cdr3_nt: TGTGCCACGAGACGTGCGCCCGCCAAGAGGGGTAGCAATCAGCCCCAGCATTTT; cdr3_aa: CATRRAPAKRGSNQPQHF; d_call: -; j_call: TRBJ1-5; clone_size: -; v_call: TRBV19
cdr3_nt: TGTGCCAGCAGCTTGGGGGATACCAATGAAAAACTGTTTTTT; cdr3_aa: CASSLGDTNEKLFF; d_call: -; j_call: TRBJ1-4; clone_size: -; v_call: TRBV5-6
cdr3_nt: TGTGCCAGCACCCTGGACCTTGGAGGGGGAAACACCATATATTTT; cdr3_aa: CASTLDLGGGNTIYF; d_call: -; j_call: TRBJ1-3; clone_size: -; v_call: TRBV2
cdr3_nt: TGTGCCAGTAGTATCGTTCTAAACTATGGCTACACCTTC; cdr3_aa: CASSIVLNYGYTF; d_call: -; j_call: TRBJ1-2; clone_size: few; v_call: TRBV19
cdr3_nt: TGTGCCAGCAGGGACAGCGGGGTTAACTACACCTTC; cdr3_aa: CASRDSGVNYTF; d_call: -; j_call: TRBJ1-2; clone_size: few; v_call: TRBV2
cdr3_nt: TGTGCCAGCAGCTTAACAGGGTTTTACACTGAAGCTTTCTTT; cdr3_aa: CASSLTGFYTEAFF; d_call: -; j_call: TRBJ1-1; clone_size: -; v_call: TRBV7-2
cdr3_nt: TGTGCCAGCAGTTACCGCATCGTCTCTGGAAACACCATATATTTT; cdr3_aa: CASSYRIVSGNTIYF; d_call: -; j_call: TRBJ1-3; clone_size: -; v_call: TRBV6-6
cdr3_nt: TGCGCCAGCAGCTATTCCGGGACAAACTATGGCTACACCTTC; cdr3_aa: CASSYSGTNYGYTF; d_call: -; j_call: TRBJ1-2; clone_size: -; v_call: TRBV5-1
cdr3_nt: TGTGCCTTAAGACAGGCGCTGAACACTGAAGCTTTCTTT; cdr3_aa: CALRQALNTEAFF; d_call: -; j_call: TRBJ1-1; clone_size: -; v_call: TRBV30
cdr3_nt: TGTGCCAGCAGCCAGCGGAGCCACACAGATACGCAGTATTTT; cdr3_aa: CASSQRSHTDTQYF; d_call: -; j_call: TRBJ2-3; clone_size: -; v_call: TRBV7-8
cdr3_nt: TGTGCCAGCAGTCCCGGACACATAGAGACCCAGTACTTC; cdr3_aa: CASSPGHIETQYF; d_call: -; j_call: TRBJ2-5; clone_size: -; v_call: TRBV28
cdr3_nt: TGTGCCAGCAGTTTGAGCAGGGGCAATCAGCCCCAGCATTTT; cdr3_aa: CASSLSRGNQPQHF; d_call: -; j_call: TRBJ1-5; clone_size: -; v_call: TRBV27
cdr3_nt: TGTGCCAGCAGTGACGGGACTACAGATACGCAGTATTTT; cdr3_aa: CASSDGTTDTQYF; d_call: -; j_call: TRBJ2-3; clone_size: -; v_call: TRBV6-4
cdr3_nt: TGCAGCGTTGTCTCGGGCGGCTCCGCTTACGAGCAGTACTTC; cdr3_aa: CSVVSGGSAYEQYF; d_call: -; j_call: TRBJ2-7; clone_size: -; v_call: TRBV29-1
cdr3_nt: TGTGCCAGCAGTCCCGTTAATTCACCCCTCCACTTT; cdr3_aa: CASSPVNSPLHF; d_call: -; j_call: TRBJ1-6; clone_size: -; v_call: TRBV2
cdr3_nt: TGCGCCAGCAGCCAAGAGGGACAGCTACAGCCCCAGCATTTT; cdr3_aa: CASSQEGQLQPQHF; d_call: TRBD1; j_call: TRBJ1-5; clone_size: -; v_call: TRBV4-1
cdr3_nt: TGCGCCAGCAGCCAAGTTTCAACTAGCGCGCATGAGCAGTTCTTC; cdr3_aa: CASSQVSTSAHEQFF; d_call: TRBD2; j_call: TRBJ2-1; clone_size: -; v_call: TRBV4-3
cdr3_nt: TGTGCCTGGAGCCCTGGGACTGAAGCTTTCTTT; cdr3_aa: CAWSPGTEAFF; d_call: -; j_call: TRBJ1-1; clone_size: -; v_call: TRBV30
cdr3_nt: TGCGCCAGCAGCCCGAATAAGGGGACACAGAACACTGAAGCTTTCTTT; cdr3_aa: CASSPNKGTQNTEAFF; d_call: -; j_call: TRBJ1-1; clone_size: few; v_call: TRBV4-1
cdr3_nt: TGTGCCAGCAGTGTTGAAGGGAGAGAAACTTCACCCCTCCACTTT; cdr3_aa: CASSVEGRETSPLHF; d_call: -; j_call: TRBJ1-6; clone_size: -; v_call: TRBV6-1
cdr3_nt: TGTGCCAGCAGTTACTCGGGACTAGCTCGCGGTGAGCAGTTCTTC; cdr3_aa: CASSYSGLARGEQFF; d_call: TRBD2; j_call: TRBJ2-1; clone_size: once; v_call: TRBV6-5
cdr3_nt: TGCAGCGTTGTCAGAGTAAGGACAGGGCGGATAGTTTTTTACGAGCAGTACTTC; cdr3_aa: CSVVRVRTGRIVFYEQYF; d_call: TRBD1; j_call: TRBJ2-7; clone_size: -; v_call: TRBV29-1
cdr3_nt: TGTGCCAGCTCCCCCGGGAGTTGGGATAATTCACCCCTCCACTTT; cdr3_aa: CASSPGSWDNSPLHF; d_call: -; j_call: TRBJ1-6; clone_size: -; v_call: TRBV5-4
cdr3_nt: TGTGCCAGCAGTTCCCGGGGCACCGGGGAGCTGTTTTTT; cdr3_aa: CASSSRGTGELFF; d_call: -; j_call: TRBJ2-2; clone_size: -; v_call: TRBV27
cdr3_nt: TGCGCCAGCAGCCAAGTCCAGTCAGGGGATGGTGAAGCTTTCTTT; cdr3_aa: CASSQVQSGDGEAFF; d_call: -; j_call: TRBJ1-1; clone_size: -; v_call: TRBV4-1